These 30 T cell receptor beta chains came from one sample sequenced in a study of cytomegalovirus exposure and HLA in healthy donors. PCR used 60 Vbeta primers and 13 Jbeta primers. Produced via immunoSEQ multiplex PCR; TCRdb's table is partial and in-frame only. Of 170,000 or so clones detected, around 82% appear once; the ten largest clones hold approximately 5.1%. The sample comprised PBMCs. The receptors were gathered from a man between 35 and 55 years old in good health and CMV-seronegative.

The rearrangement joins TRBV5-1 to TRBJ2-7, with D possibly being TRBD2 (5 bases). Germline V gene data show CDR1 as SGHRS and CDR2 as YFSETQ. The CDR3 extends over 14 amino acids. V lost 3 bases and J lost 4, with 14 bases in between. The CDR3 DNA reads TGCGCCAGCAGCTGGGAGAGCGGCCCTTACGAGCAGTACTTC. Protein product: CASSWESGPYEQYF.

This clone was counted between two and nine times. The V call is TRBV6-4, the J call TRBJ2-3; 8 positions match TRBD2. With 2 bases clipped from V and 5 bases from J, the junction kept 6 bases outside the gene matches. CDR3 length equals 15 residues. CDR1 and CDR2 (germline): MRHNA, SNTAGT. The CDR3 coding sequence is TGTGCCAGCAGTGACGTTTCCGGGGGGGTAGATACGCAGTATTTT. Its protein product is CASSDVSGGVDTQYF.

The gene calls are TRBV14 and TRBJ1-2; D not certain. This CDR3 spans 16 amino acids. CDR1 and CDR2 (germline): SGHDN, FVKESK. With 3 bases removed from V and 4 bases from J, the gap between germline ends came to 18 bases. The DNA for the CDR3 is TGTGCCAGCAGCCACCGATGGTCTAGCTCCAGCTATGGCTACACCTTC. It translates to CASSHRWSSSSYGYTF.

The V gene is TRBV5-1, the J gene TRBJ2-7, with D hard to call. Germline V lookup: CDR1 SGHRS, CDR2 YFSETQ. Trimming took 3 bases from V and 5 from J, leaving 15 bases between them. The CDR3 loop spans 14 amino acids. For the CDR3, the DNA is TGCGCCAGCAGCTCCAGTATCCGTGAGGACGAGCAGTACTTC. Protein product: CASSSSIREDEQYF.

The CDR3 loop reads CASSLAGSTRNSPLHF. The CDR3, as DNA: TGTGCCAGCAGCTTAGCGGGCAGTACTCGAAATTCACCCCTCCACTTT. The V call is TRBV7-2, the J call TRBJ1-6; D unresolved. Germline V gives CDR1 SGHTA, CDR2 FQGNSA. The CDR3 sequence is 16 residues long. V was cut by 0 bases and J by 7 bases, with 13 bases left in between.

The DNA for the CDR3 is TGTGCCAGCAGCCCTGGGACTACTGGGCTGGATACGCAGTATTTT. Its translation is CASSPGTTGLDTQYF. This chain uses TRBV7-9 with TRBJ2-3, with 7 bases fitting TRBD2. Germline V gives CDR1 SEHNR, CDR2 FQNEAQ (reference sequence). V trimming: 5 bases; J trimming: 6 bases; junction bases outside the gene matches: 11. This CDR3 spans 15 amino acids.

V gene TRBV7-6 combines with J gene TRBJ1-1; D gene ambiguous. V was shortened by 0 bases and J by 0 bases, with 5 bases between the two germline ends. This CDR3 contains 14 residues. Germline V gives CDR1 SGHVS, CDR2 FNYEAQ. The CDR3 DNA reads as TGTGCCAGCAGCTTAGCCGGTATGAACACTGAAGCTTTCTTT. As protein: CASSLAGMNTEAFF.

This chain links TRBV4-2 with TRBJ1-2; TRBD1 aligns across 7 bases. Germline CDR1 is LGHNA and CDR2 is YNFKEQ. The CDR3 has 16 amino acids. V shed 1 base, J shed 4 bases, and the junction held 9 bases outside the gene matches. The CDR3 loop is CASSQGSEGQSYGYTF. The CDR3 DNA sequence: TGTGCCAGCAGCCAAGGATCTGAGGGACAGTCCTATGGCTACACCTTC.

The chain combines TRBV10-3 with TRBJ2-1; 7 bases align to TRBD2. The V gene end was trimmed by 7 bases and the J gene end by 8 bases; junction bases not matched to a gene: 5. This CDR3 contains 12 residues. Per the germline V gene, CDR1 is ENHRY and CDR2 is SYGVKD. Here the CDR3 DNA reads TGTGCCATCAAGGCTAGCGGAGATGAGCAGTTCTTC. Protein product: CAIKASGDEQFF.

A few counts support this clone. The rearrangement links TRBV5-1 to TRBJ2-3; D perhaps matches TRBD2 (6 bases). The CDR3 spans 15 residues. Germline V CDR1 and CDR2: SGHRS, YFSETQ. V lost 2 bases, J lost 4 bases, and 14 bases lay in between. This CDR3 reads CASSFRFGGADTQYF. The CDR3 DNA reads as TGCGCCAGCAGCTTCCGGTTCGGCGGGGCAGATACGCAGTATTTT.

This clone appeared once. The genes are TRBV7-2 and TRBJ2-4; the D gene is possibly TRBD1 (5 bases). The CDR3 length is 15 residues. The germline gives CDR1 SGHTA, CDR2 FQGNSA. V dropped 2 bases and J dropped 8 bases, with 16 bases sitting between them. DNA for the CDR3: TGTGCCAGCAGCTTATTAGGACAACCTGGGGACATTCAGTACTTC. Translated: CASSLLGQPGDIQYF.

The rearrangement uses TRBV27 and TRBJ2-3, with TRBD2 matching over 9 bases. Germline trimming cut 5 bases from V and 0 bases from J; bases unmatched to any gene: 6. The CDR3 has 16 amino acids. Germline V gene data show CDR1 as MNHEY and CDR2 as SMNVEV (reference sequence). CDR3 DNA: TGTGCCAGCAGTGCCATAGCGGGAGTGAGCACAGATACGCAGTATTTT. It codes for CASSAIAGVSTDTQYF.

The chain joins TRBV7-2 to TRBJ2-7, with 8 bases fitting TRBD1. The CDR3 extends over 15 amino acids. With V trimmed by 0 bases and J by 6 bases, 7 bases remained unmatched. From germline, CDR1 is SGHTA and CDR2 FQGNSA. CDR3 residues: CASSLAVQGAGEQYF. Written as DNA, the CDR3 is TGTGCCAGCAGCTTAGCGGTGCAGGGGGCTGGCGAGCAGTACTTC.

The chain couples TRBV7-6 to TRBJ1-1, with D possibly being TRBD1 (5 bases). This CDR3 is built from 15 residues. V gave up 5 bases and J gave up 5 bases, with 18 bases separating them. CDR1 and CDR2 from the germline V gene are SGHVS and FNYEAQ. DNA for the CDR3: TGTGCCAGCAGCCCGGCCTTGGGGGAGGGGACTGAAGCTTTCTTT. Protein sequence: CASSPALGEGTEAFF.

The V and J genes are TRBV7-2 and TRBJ2-7; D perhaps matches TRBD2 (6 bases). Germline lookup yields CDR1 SGHTA and CDR2 FQGNSA. The V end was cut by 5 bases, the J end by 5 bases, with 16 bases between. The CDR3 has 14 residues. CDR3 coding DNA: TGTGCCAGCAGCGCGCTGGGACTTCCCGACGAGCAGTACTTC. It translates to CASSALGLPDEQYF.

The genes are TRBV4-3 and TRBJ1-2; TRBD1 might be the D (6 bases). The CDR3 loop spans 13 amino acids. Germline V gives CDR1 LGHNA, CDR2 YSLEER. Trimming left V 4 bases short and J 4 bases short, with 10 bases between. The CDR3 region has the DNA TGCGCCAGCAGCCTGACGGACAGCTATGGCTACACCTTC. Translating it yields CASSLTDSYGYTF.

This chain links TRBV5-1 with TRBJ2-7; TRBD1 matches at 9 bases. V lost 3 bases and J lost 5; bases outside the gene matches: 6. CDR3 length equals 14 residues. Germline loops: CDR1 SGHRS, CDR2 YFSETQ. CDR3 coding DNA: TGCGCCAGCAGCTCGGGACAGGGTGCCAACGAGCAGTACTTC. This encodes CASSSGQGANEQYF.

The V gene is TRBV7-3, the J gene TRBJ2-2; D is undetermined. CDR3 size: 15 residues. The germline V gene encodes CDR1 SGHTA and CDR2 FQGTGA. Deletions cut 2 bases from V and 1 base from J, with 8 bases between. The CDR3 sequence is CASSLDLGNTGELFF. The CDR3 DNA reads as TGTGCCAGCAGCTTAGACCTAGGGAACACCGGGGAGCTGTTTTTT.

In its sample, this clone was seen once. The chain carries TRBV7-2 and TRBJ2-7; 11 bases are shared with TRBD2. This CDR3 has 15 amino acids. Germline-derived CDR1 and CDR2 are SGHTA and FQGNSA. The junction had 5 bases not matched to a gene; V was cut back by 5 bases and J by 2 bases. The CDR3 loop reads CASSTGTSGPYEQYF. CDR3 nucleotide sequence: TGTGCCAGCAGCACAGGGACTAGCGGTCCCTACGAGCAGTACTTC.

CDR3 coding DNA: TGCAGTGCTGCCGTAAGAGGTGGCTACACCTTC. Its translation is CSAAVRGGYTF. This sequence joins TRBV20-1 and TRBJ1-2, with D unclear. The CDR3 covers 11 residues. Germline CDR1 is DFQATT and CDR2 is SNEGSKA (reference sequence). Trimming pared 5 bases from V and 7 bases from J, leaving 11 bases between.

The sample holds a few counts of this clone. The chain combines TRBV5-6 with TRBJ2-4; 8 bases are a match to TRBD2. The CDR3 has 15 residues. Germline CDR1 and CDR2: SGHDT and YYEEEE. The junction had 10 bases not matched to a gene; V was cut back by 0 bases and J by 11 bases. In nucleotides, the CDR3 is TGTGCCAGCAGCTTGGAGGGGACTAGGATGGTCGTTCAGTACTTC. This gives the protein CASSLEGTRMVVQYF.

The chain employs TRBV27 and TRBJ2-5; D unclear. The CDR3 totals 14 residues. Germline V gene lookup returns CDR1 MNHEY and CDR2 SMNVEV (reference sequence). The germline V and J ends were trimmed by 5 bases and 4 bases, with 14 bases remaining between them. The CDR3 protein is CASSAGPVRETQYF. CDR3 sequence (DNA): TGTGCCAGCAGTGCTGGTCCTGTTAGAGAGACCCAGTACTTC.

The V gene is TRBV19, the J gene TRBJ2-3, with 14 bases fitting TRBD2. The CDR3 runs 16 residues. The V and J ends lost 4 bases and 5 bases, in that order; junction bases with no gene match: 5. Germline-derived CDR1 and CDR2 are LNHDA and SQIVND (reference sequence). CDR3 protein: CASSTGLAGGLDTQYF. In DNA, the CDR3 is TGTGCCAGTAGTACCGGACTAGCGGGGGGCCTAGATACGCAGTATTTT.

The DNA for the CDR3 is TGTGCCAGCAGCCTCAGACTCGCGGGGGGCGAAGCTTTCTTT. The encoded protein is CASSLRLAGGEAFF. This chain connects TRBV14 to TRBJ1-1, with D possibly TRBD1 on 6 matching bases. CDR3 length: 14 amino acids. Trimming shortened V by 4 bases and J by 8 bases, and 17 bases separated the two germline ends. Germline-derived CDR1 and CDR2 are SGHDN and FVKESK.

This chain connects TRBV7-9 to TRBJ1-1; D gene unclear. The V gene's germline CDR1 is SEHNR and CDR2 FQNEAQ (reference sequence). Trimming stripped 1 base from V and 2 bases from J, with 8 bases between. The CDR3 covers 14 residues. The CDR3 loop is CASSLDVSNTEAFF. The CDR3 DNA is TGTGCCAGCAGCTTAGACGTCAGTAACACTGAAGCTTTCTTT.

V usage is TRBV27 and J usage is TRBJ1-1; TRBD1 is a possible D gene (5 bases). Germline V gene sequence: CDR1 MNHEY, CDR2 SMNVEV (reference sequence). The CDR3 has 14 amino acids. Trimming left V 5 bases short and J 11 bases short, with 21 bases between. CDR3 DNA: TGTGCCAGCAGTCCCCTCCAGGGCCCCGGGAGGGCTTTCTTT. This gives the protein CASSPLQGPGRAFF.

A single count supports this clone. The rearrangement joins TRBV11-2 to TRBJ1-1; D might be TRBD1 (6 bases). Trimming left V 1 base short and J 4 bases short, with 13 bases between. CDR1 and CDR2 (germline): SGHAT, FQNNGV. The CDR3 totals 15 residues. The CDR3 loop reads CASSLGRGDVTEAFF. DNA of the CDR3: TGTGCCAGCAGCTTAGGCAGGGGCGATGTCACTGAAGCTTTCTTT.

CDR3 coding DNA: TGCGCCAGCAGCTTCGGGACAGGTCGGCAGCCCCAGCATTTT. Translation: CASSFGTGRQPQHF. This chain joins TRBV5-1 and TRBJ1-5, with TRBD1 matching over 8 bases. The J segment lost 7 bases and the V segment lost 2 bases, leaving 5 bases of the junction unmatched. The CDR3 is 14 residues long. Germline V CDR1 and CDR2: SGHRS, YFSETQ. The full variable domain, in which reference TRBV5-1 and TRBJ1-5 provide the parts outside the CDR3, is KAGVTQTPRYLIKTRGQQVTLSCSPISGHRSVSWYQQTPGQGLQFLFEYFSETQRNKGNFPGRFSGRQFSNSRSEMNVSTLELGDSALYLCASSFGTGRQPQHFGDGTRLSIL.

A few counts support this clone. V usage is TRBV7-8 and J usage is TRBJ2-7, with 9 bases identical to TRBD1. CDR3 length equals 16 residues. Germline loops: CDR1 SGHVS, CDR2 FQNEAQ. V shed 1 base, J shed 6 bases, and the junction held 10 bases outside the gene matches. The CDR3 DNA reads as TGTGCCAGCAGCTTAGGGATCGGGACAGGGCGGCCCGAGCAGTACTTC. Translating gives CASSLGIGTGRPEQYF.

This sequence joins TRBV4-1 and TRBJ1-2, with D unresolved. Germline V gene data show CDR1 as MGHRA and CDR2 as YSYEKL. Trimming shortened V by 1 base and J by 2 bases, and 17 bases separated the two germline ends. The CDR3 runs 17 residues. The chain's CDR3 is CASSQGPSDPSNYGYTF. The CDR3 bases are TGCGCCAGCAGCCAAGGGCCCAGCGACCCCTCAAACTATGGCTACACCTTC.